This T cell receptor beta chain came from a study of beta chain features in type 1 diabetes. The table lists this clone with a few counts. The target antigen is unknown. The same CDR3 can be traced to other DNA sequences in this sample. The isolated RNA, all of it, was reverse transcribed, so expressed TCRB transcripts were what got sequenced. Method: immunoSEQ multiplex PCR; TCRdb's copy keeps in-frame clones and lacks some. The sample lists 150,000 to 200,000 clones; roughly 60% were seen once. Broader study findings: Cells with high TCR expression could be over-represented when cDNA is sequenced. The study found moderately but significantly shorter TCRB CDR3s in all four CD4+ subsets of Type 1 diabetes patients.

The germline CDR1 and CDR2 sequences are SGHRS and YFSETQ. This CDR3 comprises 12 residues. Trimming took 4 bases from V and 4 from J, leaving 7 bases between them. What was sequenced was naive CD4+ T cells from blood. The chain links TRBV5-1 to TRBJ2-3, with a possible D match to TRBD2 (5 bases). The clonotype comes from a man aged 25-45 years with type 1 diabetes. The CDR3 bases are TGCGCCAGCAGCCTCGGGGCAGATACGCAGTATTTT. This sequence encodes CASSLGADTQYF.